The 14 T cell receptor beta chains in this list originate from one sample, sequenced in a study of glioma-infiltrating T cells after dendritic cell vaccination. The table came from immunoSEQ multiplex PCR; TCRdb's copy has only in-frame clones and leaves some out. The repertoire consists of approximately 91,000 clones, with 81% occurring once and the leading ten covering less than 2.5%. As for time point: after dendritic cell vaccination, including at tumor progression/relapse. Sequenced here: blood, sampled after dendritic cell vaccination. The receptors here all came from a human donor with glioblastoma.

A few counts support this clone. The chain recombines TRBV5-1 with TRBJ2-5; the D gene is possibly TRBD1 (6 bases). CDR3 length: 16 residues. Trimming pared 2 bases from V and 5 bases from J, leaving 19 bases between. Germline lookup yields CDR1 SGHRS and CDR2 YFSETQ. The CDR3 DNA reads TGCGCCAGCAGCTTTAACACGGCGACAGGCTCGGAGACCCAGTACTTC. Its translation is CASSFNTATGSETQYF.

The chain employs TRBV5-1 and TRBJ1-4, with 10 bases aligning to TRBD1. Germline V CDR1 and CDR2: SGHRS, YFSETQ. CDR3 length equals 15 residues. Trimming at V came to 3 bases and at J to 5 bases, leaving 4 bases not matched to a gene. This chain's CDR3 is CASSSSDRGNEKLFF. DNA for the CDR3: TGCGCCAGCAGCTCGTCGGACAGGGGGAATGAAAAACTGTTTTTT.

This chain uses TRBV19 with TRBJ1-5, with TRBD1 as a possible D gene (5 bases). CDR1 is LNHDA, CDR2 SQIVND, per germline (reference sequence). V dropped 3 bases and J dropped 5 bases, with 8 bases sitting between them. The CDR3 covers 13 residues. CDR3 protein: CASSMKGDQPQHF. DNA for the CDR3: TGTGCCAGTAGTATGAAAGGGGATCAGCCCCAGCATTTT.

The genes are TRBV7-2 and TRBJ2-5; 9 bases map to TRBD2. CDR3 length equals 14 residues. Germline loops: CDR1 SGHTA, CDR2 FQGNSA. V lost 2 bases and J lost 3; bases outside the gene matches: 1. CDR3 DNA sequence: TGTGCCAGCAGCTTACGACTAGCGGAAGAGACCCAGTACTTC. It codes for CASSLRLAEETQYF.

This clone has only a few counts. This chain uses TRBV18 with TRBJ2-7; D possibly corresponds to TRBD1 (5 bases). V gave up 2 bases and J gave up 5 bases, with 7 bases separating them. The CDR3 loop spans 12 amino acids. The germline gives CDR1 KGHSH, CDR2 LQKENI. CDR3 sequence reads: CASSPGRDEQYF. In DNA form, the CDR3 reads TGTGCCAGCTCACCAGGCAGGGACGAGCAGTACTTC.

The chain joins TRBV2 to TRBJ1-2; 8 nucleotides agree with TRBD1. CDR1 SNHLY and CDR2 FYNNEI come from the germline V gene. The J segment lost 6 bases and the V segment lost 1 base, leaving 13 bases of the junction unmatched. This CDR3 region has 17 residues. The CDR3 loop reads CASSEGPRRGQGNGYTF. The CDR3 region has the DNA TGTGCCAGCAGTGAAGGCCCACGGCGCGGACAGGGCAATGGCTACACCTTC.

This clone was observed once. The rearrangement links TRBV5-1 to TRBJ2-1; possible D gene TRBD1, 6 bases. Trimming removed 0 bases at V and 2 bases at J, with 12 bases between. CDR1 and CDR2 (germline): SGHRS, YFSETQ. The CDR3 totals 16 residues. CDR3 region: CASSLAIRTAYNEQFF. The CDR3 DNA is TGCGCCAGCAGCTTGGCAATCCGGACAGCCTACAATGAGCAGTTCTTC.

The chain uses TRBV6-5 and TRBJ1-3; D remains unclear. V lost 2 bases, J lost 9 bases, and 14 bases lay in between. There are 14 residues in the CDR3. The germline gives CDR1 MNHEY, CDR2 SVGAGI. The chain's CDR3 is CASSYMIGKGTIYF. The CDR3 DNA sequence: TGTGCCAGCAGTTACATGATCGGGAAGGGCACCATATATTTT.

This clone was picked up one time. The J gene is TRBJ1-2, the V gene TRBV11-2; D unclear. CDR3 length: 13 amino acids. V lost 5 bases, J lost 1 base, and 8 bases lay in between. The germline gives CDR1 SGHAT, CDR2 FQNNGV. CDR3 loop: CASSRALNYGYTF. As DNA, the CDR3 is TGTGCCAGCAGCCGAGCACTTAACTATGGCTACACCTTC.

This chain joins TRBV14 and TRBJ2-3; 10 bases agree with TRBD2. CDR1 and CDR2 from the germline V gene are SGHDN and FVKESK. CDR3 size: 17 residues. After removal of 2 bases from V and 0 bases from J, the junction contained 5 bases not matched to a gene. The CDR3 nucleotides are TGTGCCAGCAGCCAAACGATAGCGGGAGGTAGCACAGATACGCAGTATTTT. Translation: CASSQTIAGGSTDTQYF.

Concerning this clone: One junction end disagrees with the germline gene, perhaps due to a read error. The chain carries TRBV6-6 and TRBJ1-5, with unresolved D. This CDR3 is built from 16 residues. CDR1 is MNHNY and CDR2 is SVGAGI in the germline V gene (reference sequence). The CDR3 DNA reads TGTGCCAGCAGTTACCCGGGGTTCTCTAGCGATCAGCCCCAGCATTTT. Protein product: CASSYPGFSSDQPQHF.

The rearrangement uses TRBV30 and TRBJ2-1; D may be TRBD1 (5 bases). CDR3 length: 13 residues. CDR1 and CDR2 from the germline V gene are GTSNPN and SVGIG (reference sequence). Deletions cut 0 bases from V and 10 bases from J, with 13 bases between. The CDR3 nucleotides are TGTGCCTGGAGTGTACAGGAAGACACAGAGCAGTTCTTC. Protein product: CAWSVQEDTEQFF.

This chain uses TRBV5-1 with TRBJ2-5; TRBD2 matches 10 bases. V gave up 0 bases and J gave up 1 base; unmatched junction bases: 0. Germline CDR1 reads SGHRS; CDR2 reads YFSETQ. The length of the CDR3 is 15 residues. CDR3 protein: CASSLASGGQETQYF. The CDR3 nucleotides are TGCGCCAGCAGCTTGGCTAGCGGGGGCCAAGAGACCCAGTACTTC. Drawing the rest from reference TRBV5-1 and TRBJ2-5, the complete variable domain is KAGVTQTPRYLIKTRGQQVTLSCSPISGHRSVSWYQQTPGQGLQFLFEYFSETQRNKGNFPGRFSGRQFSNSRSEMNVSTLELGDSALYLCASSLASGGQETQYFGPGTRLLVL.

The chain uses TRBV6-5 and TRBJ2-7, with 8 positions matching TRBD1. The CDR3 has 15 amino acids. Germline loops: CDR1 MNHEY, CDR2 SVGAGI. The J segment lost 0 bases and the V segment lost 7 bases, leaving 8 bases of the junction unmatched. CDR3 nucleotide sequence: TGTGCCAGCAAACGGACAGGGACAACCTCCTACGAGCAGTACGTC. Protein sequence: CASKRTGTTSYEQYV.